Many counts were recorded for the clone carrying this TCR beta chain. This entry comes from a study of Graves' ophthalmopathy and Graves' hyperthyroidism. V gave up 5 bases and J gave up 0 bases, with 16 bases separating them. The CDR3 contains 16 residues. Beta-chain TCR CDR3 regions were amplified from RNA transcripts. RT-PCR with HTBI primers came first, then second-round multiplex PCR. One entry per CDR3 protein results from TCRdb running MiXCR on the multiplex PCR reads. This sample carries roughly 410,000 distinct CDR3 sequences, just over 15% of them seen once, and the ten largest clones take approximately 7%.

This chain links TRBV12-3 or TRBV12-4 with TRBJ1-1; possible D gene TRBD1, 6 bases. Sequencing input: peripheral blood. This sequence was found in a woman younger than 35 with stable Graves' hyperthyroidism. CDR3 nucleotides: TGTGCCAGCAGTGGGGCAGGGGATCTAATGAACACTGAAGCTTTCTTT. This gives the protein CASSGAGDLMNTEAFF.